Ten or more counts support the clone carrying this T cell receptor beta chain. This sample was included in a study of low-dose radiotherapy and immunotherapy resistance in tumors. Overall study: Participants in Cohort 1 were administered 0.5 Gy per fraction at 2-week intervals, to a cumulative dose of 6.5 Gy.

V shed 4 bases and J 5 bases; nucleotides not matched to a gene: 13. Germline V gene lookup returns CDR1 MGHRA and CDR2 YSYEKL. The CDR3 length is 17 residues. TRAV- and TRBV-specific primers, spanning alpha and beta chains, primed first-strand cDNA. TCRs underwent 20 PCR cycles of amplification with a constant-region primer and V-primer adapter. In vitro transcription was used to amplify the isolated mRNA. Each CDR3 protein is one row after TCRdb ran MiXCR on the reads. The sample lists 50,000 or so distinct CDR3 sequences; about 25% were seen once. The sample's time point: after trial treatment. Treatment given: LDRT plus nivolumab, ipilimumab, low-dose cyclophosphamide and aspirin (RACIN trial).

The rearrangement links TRBV4-1 to TRBJ1-5, with 8 bases lining up with TRBD1. This TCR was sampled from a male donor with prostate cancer. The sequences come from PBMCs, collected after low-dose radiotherapy plus immunotherapy. The CDR3 sequence: CASSPRTGRSGDQPQHF. The CDR3 DNA reads as TGCGCCAGCAGCCCCAGGACAGGGAGGAGTGGAGATCAGCCCCAGCATTTT.